These T cell receptor beta chains were read from a single sample in a study of shared clonotypes between healthy human individuals. Only in-frame clones appear in the TCRdb table, and some are missing; sequencing was by immunoSEQ multiplex PCR. This sample carries hundreds of thousands of clones, 90% to 96% of them seen once, and the ten largest clones take about 0.054%. Sample: naive CD4+ T cells sorted from blood. These receptors came from a woman aged 30 to 39 in good health. The CDR3 runs from the conserved cysteine through the conserved F or W. Fields, in order: clone size, J gene, V gene, D gene, CDR3 protein, CDR3 DNA. The D gene is left open where the match is weak. The size field is filled for only some rows; it gives once, few, many or a size class.

abundance: .
j_gene: TRBJ2-1
v_gene: TRBV30
d_gene: .
CDR3aa: CAWSVQLTTRNNEQFF
CDR3nt: TGTGCCTGGAGTGTACAGCTGACTACCCGAAACAATGAGCAGTTCTTC

abundance: .
j_gene: TRBJ2-7
v_gene: TRBV7-2
d_gene: .
CDR3aa: CASSPSGPGEQYF
CDR3nt: TGTGCCAGCAGCCCCTCGGGTCCGGGGGAGCAGTACTTC

abundance: .
j_gene: TRBJ2-7
v_gene: TRBV28
d_gene: .
CDR3aa: CASSPTDGYEQYF
CDR3nt: TGTGCCAGCAGCCCGACTGATGGGTACGAGCAGTACTTC

abundance: few
j_gene: TRBJ2-3
v_gene: TRBV5-6
d_gene: .
CDR3aa: CASSFVGGGPPDTQYF
CDR3nt: TGTGCCAGCAGCTTCGTTGGCGGAGGGCCCCCGGATACGCAGTATTTT

abundance: .
j_gene: TRBJ2-3
v_gene: TRBV19
d_gene: TRBD1
CDR3aa: CASSQPGQGIYTQYF
CDR3nt: TGTGCCAGTAGCCAACCGGGACAGGGAATTTATACGCAGTATTTT

abundance: .
j_gene: TRBJ2-7
v_gene: TRBV5-4
d_gene: TRBD1
CDR3aa: CASSLKGTGLYEQYF
CDR3nt: TGTGCCAGCAGCTTAAAAGGGACAGGCCTCTACGAGCAGTACTTC

abundance: once
j_gene: TRBJ1-6
v_gene: TRBV10-1
d_gene: TRBD1
CDR3aa: CARQPGQGNSPLHF
CDR3nt: TGCGCCAGGCAACCGGGACAGGGCAATTCACCCCTCCACTTT

abundance: .
j_gene: TRBJ1-2
v_gene: TRBV18
d_gene: .
CDR3aa: CASSPRSRIGGGYGYTF
CDR3nt: TGTGCCAGCTCACCAAGATCTAGGATCGGGGGAGGCTATGGCTACACCTTC

abundance: .
j_gene: TRBJ2-7
v_gene: TRBV6-6
d_gene: TRBD2
CDR3aa: CASSSESEQAGEQYF
CDR3nt: TGTGCCAGCAGTTCTGAGTCGGAGCAAGCGGGGGAGCAGTACTTC

abundance: .
j_gene: TRBJ2-1
v_gene: TRBV9
d_gene: .
CDR3aa: CASSVDAGSYNEQFF
CDR3nt: TGTGCCAGCAGCGTAGATGCGGGATCCTACAATGAGCAGTTCTTC

abundance: .
j_gene: TRBJ2-6
v_gene: TRBV6-5
d_gene: .
CDR3aa: CASSFRSASGANVLTF
CDR3nt: TGTGCCAGCAGTTTCAGGTCGGCCTCTGGGGCCAACGTCCTGACTTTC

abundance: .
j_gene: TRBJ2-7
v_gene: TRBV28
d_gene: .
CDR3aa: CASSSPVGSYEQYF
CDR3nt: TGTGCCAGCAGTTCCCCTGTGGGCTCCTACGAGCAGTACTTC

abundance: .
j_gene: TRBJ2-1
v_gene: TRBV11-2
d_gene: TRBD2
CDR3aa: CASSLDPAGVVNEQFF
CDR3nt: TGTGCCAGCAGCTTAGATCCAGCGGGAGTGGTAAATGAGCAGTTCTTC

abundance: .
j_gene: TRBJ1-3
v_gene: TRBV5-1
d_gene: TRBD1
CDR3aa: CASSLQGATGNTIYF
CDR3nt: TGCGCCAGCAGCTTACAGGGGGCAACTGGAAACACCATATATTTT

abundance: .
j_gene: TRBJ1-2
v_gene: TRBV5-3
d_gene: .
CDR3aa: CARSLPPDYGYTF
CDR3nt: TGTGCCAGAAGCTTGCCCCCAGACTATGGCTACACCTTC

abundance: .
j_gene: TRBJ1-3
v_gene: TRBV9
d_gene: .
CDR3aa: CASSVGLRDHSGNTIYF
CDR3nt: TGTGCCAGCAGCGTAGGGTTGAGGGACCACTCTGGAAACACCATATATTTT

abundance: .
j_gene: TRBJ2-3
v_gene: TRBV9
d_gene: .
CDR3aa: CASSWVGDDTQYF
CDR3nt: TGTGCCAGCAGCTGGGTGGGGGATGATACGCAGTATTTT

abundance: .
j_gene: TRBJ1-6
v_gene: TRBV14
d_gene: .
CDR3aa: CASSQRGFSSYNSPLHF
CDR3nt: TGTGCCAGCAGCCAACGGGGATTCAGCTCCTATAATTCACCCCTCCACTTT

abundance: .
j_gene: TRBJ1-5
v_gene: TRBV28
d_gene: .
CDR3aa: CASSLWQGSNQPQHF
CDR3nt: TGTGCCAGCAGTTTATGGCAGGGTAGCAATCAGCCCCAGCATTTT

abundance: .
j_gene: TRBJ2-1
v_gene: TRBV14
d_gene: TRBD1
CDR3aa: CASSLTGGSEQFF
CDR3nt: TGTGCCAGCAGCCTTACAGGGGGCAGTGAGCAGTTCTTC

abundance: .
j_gene: TRBJ1-4
v_gene: TRBV4-1
d_gene: .
CDR3aa: CASSQDRGEKLFF
CDR3nt: TGCGCCAGCAGCCAAGATCGGGGAGAAAAACTGTTTTTT

abundance: .
j_gene: TRBJ2-7
v_gene: TRBV28
d_gene: .
CDR3aa: CASSRPVLRIYEQYF
CDR3nt: TGTGCCAGCAGTCGTCCGGTTCTAAGGATCTACGAGCAGTACTTC

abundance: .
j_gene: TRBJ1-2
v_gene: TRBV30
d_gene: .
CDR3aa: CACGGAGYGYTF
CDR3nt: TGTGCCTGTGGGGGCGCTGGATATGGCTACACCTTC

abundance: .
j_gene: TRBJ2-2
v_gene: TRBV28
d_gene: .
CDR3aa: CASGRGNTGELFF
CDR3nt: TGTGCCAGCGGACGGGGGAACACCGGGGAGCTGTTTTTT

abundance: .
j_gene: TRBJ2-7
v_gene: TRBV10-3
d_gene: TRBD1
CDR3aa: CAITKGQESYEQYF
CDR3nt: TGTGCCATCACCAAGGGACAGGAATCCTACGAGCAGTACTTC

abundance: .
j_gene: TRBJ2-1
v_gene: TRBV30
d_gene: .
CDR3aa: CAWSLQGGYYNEQFF
CDR3nt: TGTGCCTGGAGCCTACAGGGGGGGTACTACAATGAGCAGTTCTTC

abundance: .
j_gene: TRBJ1-1
v_gene: TRBV11-2
d_gene: .
CDR3aa: CASSFSLAKKAFF
CDR3nt: TGTGCCAGCAGCTTCAGTTTAGCAAAGAAAGCTTTCTTT

abundance: .
j_gene: TRBJ1-2
v_gene: TRBV19
d_gene: TRBD1
CDR3aa: CASMDQTGDSPAYGYTF
CDR3nt: TGTGCCAGTATGGATCAGACAGGGGATTCCCCAGCCTATGGCTACACCTTC

abundance: .
j_gene: TRBJ2-3
v_gene: TRBV19
d_gene: TRBD2
CDR3aa: CASSGGLMTDTQYF
CDR3nt: TGTGCCAGTAGTGGGGGACTAATGACAGATACGCAGTATTTT

abundance: .
j_gene: TRBJ2-5
v_gene: TRBV6-1
d_gene: .
CDR3aa: CASSERAGTKETQYF
CDR3nt: TGTGCCAGCAGTGAACGTGCAGGTACCAAGGAGACCCAGTACTTC

abundance: .
j_gene: TRBJ1-5
v_gene: TRBV19
d_gene: .
CDR3aa: CASSSNGSNQPQHF
CDR3nt: TGTGCCAGCTCCTCAAATGGGAGCAATCAGCCCCAGCATTTT

abundance: .
j_gene: TRBJ2-7
v_gene: TRBV15
d_gene: TRBD1
CDR3aa: CATSSYSHRGSYEQYF
CDR3nt: TGTGCCACCAGCAGCTACAGCCACAGGGGTTCCTACGAGCAGTACTTC

abundance: .
j_gene: TRBJ2-3
v_gene: TRBV6-5
d_gene: .
CDR3aa: CATRHGADTQYF
CDR3nt: TGTGCCACGAGACACGGAGCAGATACGCAGTATTTT

abundance: once
j_gene: TRBJ1-1
v_gene: TRBV28
d_gene: .
CDR3aa: CASSLLEGVNTEAFF
CDR3nt: TGTGCCAGCAGTTTACTAGAAGGGGTGAACACTGAAGCTTTCTTT

abundance: .
j_gene: TRBJ1-5
v_gene: TRBV19
d_gene: .
CDR3aa: CASSFIPGANQPQHF
CDR3nt: TGTGCCAGTAGTTTTATACCAGGGGCCAATCAGCCCCAGCATTTT

abundance: .
j_gene: TRBJ2-4
v_gene: TRBV19
d_gene: TRBD1
CDR3aa: CASSILRQGLSKNIQYF
CDR3nt: TGTGCCAGTAGTATCTTACGACAGGGATTGTCAAAAAACATTCAGTACTTC

abundance: .
j_gene: TRBJ2-7
v_gene: TRBV4-1
d_gene: .
CDR3aa: CASSQHRISSAGQSSYEQYF
CDR3nt: TGCGCCAGCAGCCAGCACCGGATCTCGAGCGCCGGGCAGAGCTCCTACGAGCAGTACTTC

abundance: .
j_gene: TRBJ2-3
v_gene: TRBV4-1
d_gene: TRBD2
CDR3aa: CASSLGLAGDIDTQYF
CDR3nt: TGCGCCAGCAGCCTAGGACTAGCGGGAGATATAGATACGCAGTATTTT

abundance: .
j_gene: TRBJ2-7
v_gene: TRBV18
d_gene: .
CDR3aa: CASSLTEEGREQYF
CDR3nt: TGTGCCAGCTCACTCACTGAGGAAGGACGCGAGCAGTACTTC

abundance: .
j_gene: TRBJ1-3
v_gene: TRBV28
d_gene: .
CDR3aa: CASRRQEAGNTIYF
CDR3nt: TGTGCCAGCAGACGACAGGAAGCTGGAAACACCATATATTTT

abundance: .
j_gene: TRBJ2-3
v_gene: TRBV5-1
d_gene: .
CDR3aa: CASSFRELRDTQYF
CDR3nt: TGCGCCAGCAGCTTCCGGGAGCTCCGTGATACGCAGTATTTT

abundance: .
j_gene: TRBJ2-7
v_gene: TRBV6-6
d_gene: TRBD1
CDR3aa: CASSTGQGAGSAEQYF
CDR3nt: TGTGCCAGCAGTACCGGACAGGGGGCCGGCTCCGCCGAGCAGTACTTC

abundance: .
j_gene: TRBJ2-7
v_gene: TRBV5-4
d_gene: TRBD2
CDR3aa: CASSYGLAGVGEQYF
CDR3nt: TGTGCCAGCAGTTATGGACTAGCGGGAGTAGGCGAGCAGTACTTC

abundance: .
j_gene: TRBJ2-2
v_gene: TRBV5-1
d_gene: .
CDR3aa: CASSLAGGELFF
CDR3nt: TGCGCCAGCAGCTTGGCCGGAGGGGAGCTGTTTTTT

abundance: .
j_gene: TRBJ2-5
v_gene: TRBV6-5
d_gene: TRBD1
CDR3aa: CASSFRQGHMETQYF
CDR3nt: TGTGCCAGCAGTTTCCGACAGGGGCATATGGAGACCCAGTACTTC

abundance: .
j_gene: TRBJ1-3
v_gene: TRBV28
d_gene: .
CDR3aa: CASSPTYASGNTIYF
CDR3nt: TGTGCCAGCAGTCCGACGTACGCCTCTGGAAACACCATATATTTT

abundance: .
j_gene: TRBJ2-3
v_gene: TRBV7-6
d_gene: .
CDR3aa: CASSSTGLADTQYF
CDR3nt: TGTGCCAGCAGCTCCACAGGGCTGGCAGATACGCAGTATTTT

abundance: .
j_gene: TRBJ1-4
v_gene: TRBV28
d_gene: .
CDR3aa: CASSSLFVVYGKLFF
CDR3nt: TGTGCCAGCAGTTCCCTCTTTGTAGTTTACGGAAAACTGTTTTTT

abundance: .
j_gene: TRBJ2-7
v_gene: TRBV7-3
d_gene: TRBD2
CDR3aa: CASSEGLAASYEQYF
CDR3nt: TGTGCCAGCAGCGAAGGACTAGCGGCCTCCTACGAGCAGTACTTC

abundance: .
j_gene: TRBJ1-2
v_gene: TRBV5-5
d_gene: .
CDR3aa: CASTPLGGTINNYGYTF
CDR3nt: TGTGCCAGCACCCCTCTTGGGGGGACCATAAATAACTATGGCTACACCTTC

abundance: .
j_gene: TRBJ1-5
v_gene: TRBV19
d_gene: .
CDR3aa: CASSIQLQRNSNQPQHF
CDR3nt: TGTGCCAGTAGTATACAGTTGCAGCGGAATAGCAATCAGCCCCAGCATTTT

abundance: .
j_gene: TRBJ1-1
v_gene: TRBV18
d_gene: .
CDR3aa: CASSSGQFEAFF
CDR3nt: TGTGCCAGCTCAAGCGGACAGTTTGAAGCTTTCTTT

abundance: .
j_gene: TRBJ1-4
v_gene: TRBV7-9
d_gene: TRBD1
CDR3aa: CASSFHPPGTGVKKLFF
CDR3nt: TGTGCCAGCAGCTTCCACCCTCCCGGGACAGGGGTCAAAAAACTGTTTTTT

abundance: .
j_gene: TRBJ2-7
v_gene: TRBV11-2
d_gene: TRBD2
CDR3aa: CAECGSNREQYF
CDR3nt: TGTGCCGAGTGCGGGAGTAATCGCGAGCAGTACTTC

abundance: .
j_gene: TRBJ1-1
v_gene: TRBV25-1
d_gene: .
CDR3aa: CASSPRKFMNTEAFF
CDR3nt: TGTGCCAGCAGTCCTCGGAAGTTTATGAACACTGAAGCTTTCTTT

abundance: .
j_gene: TRBJ2-5
v_gene: TRBV27
d_gene: .
CDR3aa: CASSSVRTERWETQYF
CDR3nt: TGTGCCAGCAGTTCCGTACGGACTGAGAGATGGGAGACCCAGTACTTC

abundance: .
j_gene: TRBJ1-2
v_gene: TRBV5-1
d_gene: .
CDR3aa: CASRDMGNYGYTF
CDR3nt: TGCGCCAGCAGGGATATGGGGAACTATGGCTACACCTTC

abundance: .
j_gene: TRBJ1-4
v_gene: TRBV28
d_gene: .
CDR3aa: CASRARDFNEKLFF
CDR3nt: TGTGCCAGCAGAGCCAGGGACTTTAATGAAAAACTGTTTTTT